This passage covers 7 T cell receptor beta chains from one sample sequenced in a study of blood T cells in healthy people across ages. PCR was performed a second time for roughly 7 to 11 cycles using a sample-barcoded 5' primer and a J-beta primer mix. Each CDR3 protein gets one entry after TCRdb re-called the 5' RACE reads with MiXCR. The data contain 700,000 or so distinct CDR3 sequences, roughly 20% of them seen just once; the ten biggest clones take up roughly a fifth. The sample comprised blood. Every receptor here comes from a man in his 70s in good health.

This clonotype occurred many times. CDR3 protein: CASSFGEENTEAFF. The CDR3 nucleotides are TGTGCCAGCAGTTTTGGGGAAGAGAACACTGAAGCTTTCTTT. J is TRBJ1-1 and V is TRBV12-3 or TRBV12-4; D remains ambiguous. The CDR3 runs to 14 residues. Trimming cost V 3 bases and J 1 base, with 9 bases left between them.

About this clonotype: Because it lacks the conserved phenylalanine or tryptophan at the end, this CDR3 is likely a read error. V and J are TRBV19 and TRBJ1-4; 7 nucleotides match TRBD1. This CDR3 region has 15 residues. V shed 7 bases and J 10 bases; nucleotides not matched to a gene: 15. Germline V gives CDR1 LNHDA, CDR2 SQIVND (reference sequence). This CDR3 reads CASTGTVFYGSKLFL. The CDR3 DNA sequence: TGTGCCAGTACCGGGACAGTATTTTATGGATCAAAACTGTTTCTT.

The V call is TRBV7-9, the J call TRBJ2-3, with 9 nucleotides matching TRBD1. Germline values: CDR1 SEHNR, CDR2 FQNEAQ (reference sequence). After removal of 6 bases from V and 4 bases from J, the junction contained 8 bases not matched to a gene. The CDR3 loop spans 15 amino acids. CDR3 in amino acids: CASRLDRGVSDTQYF. CDR3 coding DNA: TGTGCCAGCAGATTGGACAGGGGAGTATCAGATACGCAGTATTTT.

This clonotype was seen more than once but under ten times. This chain connects TRBV29-1 to TRBJ2-6; D gene unclear. The CDR3 is 13 amino acids. The germline V gene encodes CDR1 SQVTM and CDR2 ANQGSEA. V was pared by 5 bases and J by 1 base, with 6 bases between. The chain's CDR3 is CSVRPSGANVLTF. CDR3 DNA sequence: TGCAGCGTTCGCCCTTCTGGGGCCAACGTCCTGACTTTC.

The sample holds a few counts of this clonotype. The chain has TRBV3-1 and TRBJ1-1; D perhaps matches TRBD1 (6 bases). Germline V gives CDR1 LGHDT, CDR2 YNNKEL (reference sequence). V dropped 6 bases and J dropped 0 bases, with 14 bases sitting between them. The length of the CDR3 is 15 residues. The CDR3 sequence is CASRSTGNMNTEAFF. The CDR3 DNA sequence: TGTGCCAGCAGATCGACAGGAAACATGAACACTGAAGCTTTCTTT.

This clonotype came up many times. V usage is TRBV20-1 and J usage is TRBJ2-4; the D call may be TRBD1 or TRBD2 (5 bases each). V dropped 0 bases and J dropped 0 bases, with 12 bases sitting between them. This CDR3 spans 16 amino acids. CDR1 is DFQATT and CDR2 is SNEGSKA in the germline V gene (reference sequence). CDR3 sequence (DNA): TGCAGTGCTAGAGATCGAGGGGCCCTAGCCAAAAACATTCAGTACTTC. Translated, it gives CSARDRGALAKNIQYF.

This chain joins TRBV7-3 and TRBJ2-3; D remains ambiguous. The CDR3 loop spans 14 amino acids. The V end was cut by 5 bases, the J end by 1 base, with 10 bases between. CDR1 and CDR2 (germline): SGHTA, FQGTGA. The CDR3 spells CASSPLPGTDTQYF. Here the CDR3 DNA reads TGTGCCAGCAGCCCCCTTCCAGGCACAGATACGCAGTATTTT.